This section outlines one T cell receptor beta chain sequence together with its context. Its antigen is not known. The data were taken from a study of response to subunit inactivated influenza vaccine. Overall study findings and caveats: Every seasonal influenza vaccination brings in few new T cells, the authors suggested.

From the RT-PCR reads, TCRdb called clonotypes with MiXCR, one entry per CDR3 protein. The repertoire holds some 800,000 distinct CDR3 sequences, around 20% seen once, with 10% to 13% in the top ten. This CDR3 region has 13 residues. Germline V gene lookup returns CDR1 MNHEY and CDR2 SMNVEV (reference sequence). The V end was cut by 1 base, the J end by 9 bases, with 7 bases between. This receptor was identified in a man in his fifties or sixties who received an inactivated influenza vaccine. The input for sequencing was PBMCs from blood, taken around 5 days after vaccination. This sequence joins TRBV27 and TRBJ1-6; D gene unclear. CDR3 sequence reads: CASSLYVVSPLHF. In DNA, the CDR3 is TGTGCCAGCAGTTTATACGTAGTTTCACCCCTCCACTTT.